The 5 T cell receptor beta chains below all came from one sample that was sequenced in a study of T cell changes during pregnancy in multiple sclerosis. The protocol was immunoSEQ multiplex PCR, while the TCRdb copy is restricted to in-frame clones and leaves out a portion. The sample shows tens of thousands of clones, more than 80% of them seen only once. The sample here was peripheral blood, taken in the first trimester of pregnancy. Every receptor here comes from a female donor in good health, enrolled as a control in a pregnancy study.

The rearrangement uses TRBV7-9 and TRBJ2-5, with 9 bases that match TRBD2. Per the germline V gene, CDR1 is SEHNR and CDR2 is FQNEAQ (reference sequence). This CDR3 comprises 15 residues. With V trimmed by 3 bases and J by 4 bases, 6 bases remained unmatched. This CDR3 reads CASSLARGGTETQYF. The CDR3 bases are TGTGCCAGCAGCTTGGCGCGGGGGGGTACAGAGACCCAGTACTTC.

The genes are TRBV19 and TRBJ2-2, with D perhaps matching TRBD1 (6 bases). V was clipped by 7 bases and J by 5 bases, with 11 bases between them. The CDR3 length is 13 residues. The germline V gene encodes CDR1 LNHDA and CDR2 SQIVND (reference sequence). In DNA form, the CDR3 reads TGTGCCAGTAAAAAGAGGGGGACCGGGGAGCTGTTTTTT. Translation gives CASKKRGTGELFF.

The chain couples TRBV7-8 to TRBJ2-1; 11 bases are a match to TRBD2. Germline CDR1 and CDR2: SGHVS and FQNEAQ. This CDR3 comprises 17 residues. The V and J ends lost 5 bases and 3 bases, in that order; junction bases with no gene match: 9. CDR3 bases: TGTGCCAGCAGCCTTCGGACTAGCGGGCCGTTCTACAATGAGCAGTTCTTC. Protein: CASSLRTSGPFYNEQFF.

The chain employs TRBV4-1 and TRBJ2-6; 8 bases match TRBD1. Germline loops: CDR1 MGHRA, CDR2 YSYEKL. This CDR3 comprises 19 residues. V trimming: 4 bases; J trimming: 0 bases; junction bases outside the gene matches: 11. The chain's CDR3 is CASSPIAGQEFSGANVLTF. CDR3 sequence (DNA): TGCGCCAGCAGCCCCATCGCGGGACAGGAATTCTCTGGGGCCAACGTCCTGACTTTC.

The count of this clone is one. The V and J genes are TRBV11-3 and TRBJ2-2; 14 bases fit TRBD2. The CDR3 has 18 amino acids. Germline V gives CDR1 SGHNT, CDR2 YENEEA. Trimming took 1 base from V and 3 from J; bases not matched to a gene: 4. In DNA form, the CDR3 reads TGTGCCAGCAGCTTAGGGGGGACTAGCGGGGGCTACACCGGGGAGCTGTTTTTT. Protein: CASSLGGTSGGYTGELFF.